This TCR beta chain was sequenced for a study of blood T cell repertoires in COVID-19. Participants spanned ages about 18 to 89 years and resided in around 25 US areas. Using immunoSEQ multiplex PCR, the repertoire was profiled, and TCRdb retains in-frame clones only, with some absent. Of 150,000 or so clones listed, 87% are singletons. The receptor's source is a woman in her 40s who had been exposed to COVID-19. Material: PBMCs or T cells enriched from blood (not recorded which).

The CDR3 bases are TGCGCCAGCAGCCAAGTCAGGGGGCGAATTCACCAAGAGACCCAGTACTTC. It is translated as CASSQVRGRIHQETQYF. The gene calls are TRBV4-1 and TRBJ2-5, with 8 bases fitting TRBD1. Trimming took 1 base from V and 0 from J; bases not matched to a gene: 7. The CDR3 has 17 residues. The V gene's germline CDR1 is MGHRA and CDR2 YSYEKL.